The clone carrying this T cell receptor (beta chain) was found once. Only in-frame clones appear in the TCRdb table, and some are missing; sequencing was by immunoSEQ multiplex PCR. Of some 60,000 clones in the sample, roughly 93% are singletons; the top ten hold 0.36%. This record belongs to a study of T cell changes during pregnancy in multiple sclerosis. Germline CDR1 and CDR2: SNHLY and FYNNEI. The CDR3 sequence is 13 residues long. V lost 8 bases, J lost 2 bases, and 10 bases lay in between. The TCR sequence derives from a female donor with multiple sclerosis, enrolled in a pregnancy study. Sequencing used CD4+ T cells from peripheral blood mononuclear cells, obtained before pregnancy. The chain carries TRBV2 and TRBJ2-1; TRBD1 is a possible D gene (6 bases). The CDR3, as DNA: TGTGCCAGCCTCCGGGACACCTACAATGAGCAGTTCTTC. Translating gives CASLRDTYNEQFF.